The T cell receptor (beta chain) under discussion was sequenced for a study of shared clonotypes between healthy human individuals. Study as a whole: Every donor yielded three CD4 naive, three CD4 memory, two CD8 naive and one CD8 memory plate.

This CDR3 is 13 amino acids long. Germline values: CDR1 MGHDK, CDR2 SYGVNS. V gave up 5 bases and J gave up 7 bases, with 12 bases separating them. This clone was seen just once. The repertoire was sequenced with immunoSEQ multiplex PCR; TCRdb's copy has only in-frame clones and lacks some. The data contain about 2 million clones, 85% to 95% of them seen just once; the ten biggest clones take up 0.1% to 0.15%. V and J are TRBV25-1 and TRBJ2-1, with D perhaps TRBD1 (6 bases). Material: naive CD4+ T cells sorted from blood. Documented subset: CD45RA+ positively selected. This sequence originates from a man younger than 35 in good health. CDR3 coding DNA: TGTGCCAGCAGTCAGGATAGGGGGAATGAGCAGTTCTTC. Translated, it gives CASSQDRGNEQFF.